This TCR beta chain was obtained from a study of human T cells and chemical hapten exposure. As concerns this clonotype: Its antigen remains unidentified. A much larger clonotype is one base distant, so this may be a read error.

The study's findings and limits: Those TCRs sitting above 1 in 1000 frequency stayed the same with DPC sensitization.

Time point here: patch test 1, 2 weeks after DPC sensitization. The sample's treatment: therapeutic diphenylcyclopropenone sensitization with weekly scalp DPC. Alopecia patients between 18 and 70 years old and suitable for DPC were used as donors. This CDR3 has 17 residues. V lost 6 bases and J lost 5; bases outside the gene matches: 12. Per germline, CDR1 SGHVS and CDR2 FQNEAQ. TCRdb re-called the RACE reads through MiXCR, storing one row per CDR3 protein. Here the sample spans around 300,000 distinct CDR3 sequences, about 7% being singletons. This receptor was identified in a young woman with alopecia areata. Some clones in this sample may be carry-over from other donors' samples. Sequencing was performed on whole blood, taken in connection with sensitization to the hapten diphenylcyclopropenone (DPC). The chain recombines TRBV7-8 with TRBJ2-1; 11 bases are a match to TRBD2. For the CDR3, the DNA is TGTGCCAGCAGATTTCTAGCGGGGGGAAGCTACCACAATGAGCAGTTCTTC. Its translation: CASRFLAGGSYHNEQFF.